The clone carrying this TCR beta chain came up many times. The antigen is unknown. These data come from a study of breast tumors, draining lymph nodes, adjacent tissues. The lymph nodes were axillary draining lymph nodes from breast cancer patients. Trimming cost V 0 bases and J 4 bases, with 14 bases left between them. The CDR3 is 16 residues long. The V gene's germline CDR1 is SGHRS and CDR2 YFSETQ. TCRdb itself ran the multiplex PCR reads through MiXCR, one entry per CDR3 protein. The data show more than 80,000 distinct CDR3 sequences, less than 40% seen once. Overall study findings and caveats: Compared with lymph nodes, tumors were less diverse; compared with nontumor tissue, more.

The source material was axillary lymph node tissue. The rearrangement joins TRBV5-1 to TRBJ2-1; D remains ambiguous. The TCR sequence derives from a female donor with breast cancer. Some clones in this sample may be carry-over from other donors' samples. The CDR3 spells CASSLGSAVGYNEQFF. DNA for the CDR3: TGCGCCAGCAGCTTGGGGTCGGCAGTAGGATACAATGAGCAGTTCTTC.